This T cell receptor beta chain was captured in a study of blood T cell repertoires in COVID-19. For the study at large: Some COVID-19 samples were acute and others convalescent; all came from the United States, Italy and Spain. Sample material is recorded as cDNA or gDNA derived from T cells, B-cell-depleted T cells, or PBMCs.

Authors' analysis steps: How many nucleated cells were present was estimated from reference gene primer amplification. Sequenced by immunoSEQ multiplex PCR; TCRdb stores in-frame clones only, minus some. Clonal size and the V and J genes are those of that table, whereas D and trimming came from the DNA. There are roughly 150,000 clones in the sample; 60% to 85% occur only once, and over 8.5% lies in the top ten. Germline CDR1 reads PRHDT; CDR2 reads FYEKMQ (reference sequence). J gave up 7 bases and V 5 bases, and 15 bases lay outside the gene matches. The CDR3 length is 17 residues. The sample taken for sequencing was peripheral blood. The chain combines TRBV13 with TRBJ1-2; 11 bases fit TRBD1. The clonotype was recovered from a man over 45 with active or convalescent COVID-19. The CDR3 spells CASSLSGRGQGAGGYTF. The CDR3 nucleotides are TGTGCCAGCAGCCTTTCAGGACGCGGACAGGGGGCCGGTGGCTACACCTTC.